Presented here are 23 T cell receptor beta chains from one specimen sequenced in a study of cytomegalovirus exposure and HLA in healthy donors. PCR amplification relied on 60 Vbeta primers (plus 13 Jbeta primers). Produced via immunoSEQ multiplex PCR; TCRdb's table is partial and in-frame only. This sample has a few hundred thousand clones, with around 80% found just once. Material: PBMCs. Receptor source: a man in his forties in good health and CMV-seronegative.

The sample holds a few counts of this clone. V is TRBV29-1 and J is TRBJ1-1; no definite D call. The germline CDR1 and CDR2 sequences are SQVTM and ANQGSEA. CDR3 length equals 13 residues. The V and J ends lost 2 bases and 1 base respectively, with 8 bases between them. CDR3 in DNA: TGCAGCGTTGAACAACAGCAGAACACTGAAGCTTTCTTT. It translates to CSVEQQQNTEAFF.

The chain uses TRBV19 and TRBJ2-1, with 7 bases aligning to TRBD1. J gave up 4 bases and V 3 bases, and 3 bases lay outside the gene matches. The CDR3 is 14 residues long. Per the germline V gene, CDR1 is LNHDA and CDR2 is SQIVND (reference sequence). CDR3: CASSMWDSYNEQFF. The CDR3 region has the DNA TGTGCCAGTAGTATGTGGGACAGTTACAATGAGCAGTTCTTC.

This CDR3 reads CAISESWRNEQFF. In DNA form, the CDR3 reads TGTGCCATCAGTGAGTCGTGGAGAAATGAGCAGTTCTTC. The gene calls are TRBV10-3 and TRBJ2-1; D is uncertain. The germline V gene encodes CDR1 ENHRY and CDR2 SYGVKD. The CDR3 contains 13 residues. The V gene lost 0 bases and the J gene lost 7 bases, with 7 bases spanning the gap.

Here the CDR3 reads CASSRLYREANYGYTF. Here the CDR3 DNA reads TGTGCCAGCAGCCGGTTATACAGGGAAGCTAACTATGGCTACACCTTC. The chain links TRBV7-9 to TRBJ1-2; maybe TRBD1 (6 bases). The V end was cut by 5 bases, the J end by 0 bases, with 16 bases between. CDR1 and CDR2 (germline): SEHNR, FQNEAQ (reference sequence). The CDR3 runs 16 residues.

This clone is a singleton in its sample. The gene calls are TRBV7-2 and TRBJ2-3; unclear D gene. The CDR3 contains 13 residues. Trimming took off 3 bases at V and 3 bases at J, with 7 bases between the two ends. The germline CDR1 and CDR2 sequences are SGHTA and FQGNSA. CDR3 amino acids: CASSFARTDTQYF. As DNA, the CDR3 is TGTGCCAGCAGCTTCGCTCGGACAGATACGCAGTATTTT.

V gene TRBV5-1 combines with J gene TRBJ2-2; TRBD1 matches at 8 bases. V was pared by 6 bases and J by 0 bases, with 1 base of the junction left unmatched. Germline-derived CDR1 and CDR2 are SGHRS and YFSETQ. The CDR3 consists of 14 residues. The CDR3 reads CASMGQANTGELFF. DNA of the CDR3: TGCGCCAGCATGGGACAGGCGAACACCGGGGAGCTGTTTTTT.

V is TRBV7-2 and J is TRBJ2-4; TRBD1 agrees at 7 bases. The CDR3 has 14 residues. Trimming removed 5 bases from V and 7 bases from J; junction bases left unmatched: 8. Germline V gene data show CDR1 as SGHTA and CDR2 as FQGNSA. The CDR3 protein is CASSKQGPLNIQYF. As DNA, the CDR3 is TGTGCCAGCAGCAAACAGGGGCCGCTTAACATTCAGTACTTC.

This clone showed up just once. The chain uses TRBV4-2 and TRBJ2-2, with 10 bases identical to TRBD1. With 6 bases clipped from V and 0 bases from J, the junction kept 4 bases outside the gene matches. This CDR3 comprises 16 residues. Germline V gene sequence: CDR1 LGHNA, CDR2 YNFKEQ. CDR3 amino acids: CASRPGQGSNTGELFF. Written as DNA, the CDR3 is TGTGCCAGCAGGCCGGGACAGGGGTCGAACACCGGGGAGCTGTTTTTT.

J is TRBJ2-2 and V is TRBV27, with 7 bases aligning to TRBD1. Germline loops: CDR1 MNHEY, CDR2 SMNVEV (reference sequence). V was clipped by 6 bases and J by 0 bases; unmatched bases: 7. This CDR3 contains 16 residues. The chain's CDR3 is CASSPFGTANTGELFF. In DNA form, the CDR3 reads TGTGCCAGCAGCCCCTTTGGGACAGCGAACACCGGGGAGCTGTTTTTT.

A few counts support this clone. The chain links TRBV28 to TRBJ1-1; D remains ambiguous. With 5 bases removed from V and 4 bases from J, the gap between germline ends came to 17 bases. CDR1 and CDR2 from the germline V gene are MDHEN and SYDVKM. The CDR3 loop spans 15 amino acids. The CDR3 here is CASSPFSPTGTEAFF. The CDR3, as DNA: TGTGCCAGCAGTCCGTTTTCCCCCACGGGCACTGAAGCTTTCTTT.

The chain couples TRBV5-1 to TRBJ1-1; TRBD1 aligns across 9 bases. Germline V gene sequence: CDR1 SGHRS, CDR2 YFSETQ. The CDR3 is 16 residues long. V was clipped by 3 bases and J by 5 bases; unmatched bases: 11. This chain's CDR3 is CASSSGQGMSVTEAFF. The CDR3 DNA sequence: TGCGCCAGCAGCTCAGGACAGGGGATGTCAGTAACTGAAGCTTTCTTT.

The chain links TRBV4-1 to TRBJ1-2, with D possibly TRBD1 on 6 matching bases. The V end was cut by 0 bases, the J end by 5 bases, with 13 bases between. CDR1 is MGHRA, CDR2 YSYEKL, per germline. This CDR3 spans 15 amino acids. The CDR3, as DNA: TGCGCCAGCAGCCAAGAACAGGGCCAAGGGTATGGCTACACCTTC. The encoded protein is CASSQEQGQGYGYTF.

The V call is TRBV29-1, the J call TRBJ1-2, with 7 bases fitting TRBD1. This CDR3 has 13 residues. With 2 bases clipped from V and 6 bases from J, the junction kept 6 bases outside the gene matches. Germline V CDR1 and CDR2: SQVTM, ANQGSEA. Written as DNA, the CDR3 is TGCAGCGTTGAACTAGGGGGCAAGGATGGCTACACCTTC. It specifies CSVELGGKDGYTF.

V usage is TRBV2 and J usage is TRBJ1-3, with D tentatively TRBD1 (6 bases). This CDR3 spans 16 amino acids. Germline lookup yields CDR1 SNHLY and CDR2 FYNNEI. Trimming pared 3 bases from V and 3 bases from J, leaving 15 bases between. The CDR3 reads CASSDSLRGGGNTIYF. CDR3 in DNA: TGTGCCAGCAGTGATTCACTCAGGGGTGGTGGAAACACCATATATTTT.

The chain employs TRBV9 and TRBJ1-2; D call uncertain. Germline loops: CDR1 SGDLS, CDR2 YYNGEE. There are 16 residues in the CDR3. V lost 3 bases, J lost 0 bases, and 15 bases lay in between. Here the CDR3 reads CASSARPGEANYGYTF. Here the CDR3 DNA reads TGTGCCAGCAGCGCCCGTCCGGGAGAAGCTAACTATGGCTACACCTTC.

The V gene is TRBV7-8, the J gene TRBJ2-3; D is ambiguous. Germline CDR1 reads SGHVS; CDR2 reads FQNEAQ. The CDR3 sequence is 13 residues long. The V end was cut by 4 bases, the J end by 0 bases, with 5 bases between. CDR3 amino acids: CASSSTSTDTQYF. CDR3 DNA sequence: TGTGCCAGCAGCTCTACTAGCACAGATACGCAGTATTTT. Looking up the rest from reference TRBV7-8 and TRBJ2-3 gives the full variable domain: GAGVSQSPRYKVAKRGQDVALRCDPISGHVSLFWYQQALGQGPEFLTYFQNEAQLDKSGLPSDRFFAERPEGSVSTLKIQRTQQEDSAVYLCASSSTSTDTQYFGPGTRLTVL.

The chain uses TRBV19 and TRBJ2-7; D ambiguous. Germline V gene lookup returns CDR1 LNHDA and CDR2 SQIVND (reference sequence). This CDR3 has 14 amino acids. The germline V and J ends were trimmed by 3 bases and 0 bases, with 9 bases remaining between them. The CDR3 reads CASSMSSSSYEQYF. For the CDR3, the DNA is TGTGCCAGTAGTATGAGTTCTAGCTCCTACGAGCAGTACTTC. Filled out from reference TRBV19 and TRBJ2-7, the complete variable domain reads DGGITQSPKYLFRKEGQNVTLSCEQNLNHDAMYWYRQDPGQGLRLIYYSQIVNDFQKGDIAEGYSVSREKKESFPLTVTSAQKNPTAFYLCASSMSSSSYEQYFGPGTRLTVT.

The chain has TRBV19 and TRBJ2-7; perhaps TRBD2 as D (5 bases). Trimming pared 5 bases from V and 3 bases from J, leaving 11 bases between. The CDR3 loop spans 13 amino acids. Germline V gives CDR1 LNHDA, CDR2 SQIVND (reference sequence). This CDR3 reads CASSSAGDYEQYF. The DNA for the CDR3 is TGTGCCAGTAGTTCTGCCGGGGACTACGAGCAGTACTTC.

The chain couples TRBV27 to TRBJ2-1; 10 bases map to TRBD2. This CDR3 spans 16 amino acids. From germline, CDR1 is MNHEY and CDR2 SMNVEV (reference sequence). The J segment lost 6 bases and the V segment lost 3 bases, leaving 8 bases of the junction unmatched. This CDR3 is CASSLRDSGGLNEQFF. CDR3 nucleotide sequence: TGTGCCAGCAGTTTGCGGGATAGCGGGGGGCTCAATGAGCAGTTCTTC.

The CDR3 is CASSSGYHSNQPQHF. For the CDR3, the DNA is TGTGCCAGCAGTTCAGGGTACCATAGCAATCAGCCCCAGCATTTT. The V and J genes are TRBV28 and TRBJ1-5, with a weak D call TRBD1 (5 bases). Germline CDR1 and CDR2: MDHEN and SYDVKM. V was shortened by 4 bases and J by 0 bases, with 10 bases between the two germline ends. The CDR3 is 15 residues long.

The chain recombines TRBV27 with TRBJ1-5, with D maybe TRBD1 (5 bases). Trimming removed 3 bases at V and 5 bases at J, with 11 bases between. The CDR3 is 14 residues long. Germline-derived CDR1 and CDR2 are MNHEY and SMNVEV (reference sequence). DNA of the CDR3: TGTGCCAGCAGTTTCAGGGTAGCTGATCAGCCCCAGCATTTT. Its protein product is CASSFRVADQPQHF.

The chain is built from TRBV28 and TRBJ1-1, with 9 positions matching TRBD1. This CDR3 comprises 12 residues. The J segment lost 9 bases and the V segment lost 4 bases, leaving 3 bases of the junction unmatched. From germline, CDR1 is MDHEN and CDR2 SYDVKM. The CDR3 sequence: CASSSYRGQAFF. The CDR3 nucleotides are TGTGCCAGCAGTTCATACAGGGGGCAAGCTTTCTTT.

The chain uses TRBV5-1 and TRBJ2-7; 11 bases align to TRBD2. Germline trimming cut 1 base from V and 2 bases from J; bases unmatched to any gene: 2. Germline CDR1 SGHRS, CDR2 YFSETQ. This CDR3 has 15 residues. CDR3 in amino acids: CASSLLAGGAYEQYF. DNA for the CDR3: TGCGCCAGCAGCTTGTTAGCGGGAGGGGCCTACGAGCAGTACTTC.